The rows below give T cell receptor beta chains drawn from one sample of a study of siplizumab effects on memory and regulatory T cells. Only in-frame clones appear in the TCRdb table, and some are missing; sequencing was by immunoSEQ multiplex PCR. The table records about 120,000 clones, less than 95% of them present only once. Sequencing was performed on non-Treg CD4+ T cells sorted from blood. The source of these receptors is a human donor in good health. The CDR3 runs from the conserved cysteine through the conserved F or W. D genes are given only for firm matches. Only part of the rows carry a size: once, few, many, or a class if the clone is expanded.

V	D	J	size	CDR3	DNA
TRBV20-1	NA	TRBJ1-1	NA	CSARGNTEAFF	TGCAGTGCTAGGGGGAACACTGAAGCTTTCTTT
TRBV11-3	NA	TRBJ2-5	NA	CASSPGRAVKETQYF	TGTGCCAGCAGCCCCGGTCGGGCGGTGAAAGAGACCCAGTACTTC
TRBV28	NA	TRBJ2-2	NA	CASSTPTGELFF	TGTGCCAGCAGTACCCCCACCGGGGAGCTGTTTTTT
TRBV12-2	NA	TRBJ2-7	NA	CASRFTRNGTGPEQYF	TGTGCAAGTCGTTTTACCCGAAACGGGACAGGGCCCGAGCAGTACTTC
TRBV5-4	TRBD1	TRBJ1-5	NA	CASSLDRANQPQHF	TGTGCCAGCAGCTTAGACAGGGCCAATCAGCCCCAGCATTTT
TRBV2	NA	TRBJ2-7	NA	CASSVGVLNGYF	TGTGCCAGCAGTGTCGGCGTTTTAAACGGGTACTTC
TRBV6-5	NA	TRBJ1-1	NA	CASSRPRATEAFF	TGTGCCAGCAGCCGGCCGCGGGCCACTGAAGCTTTCTTT
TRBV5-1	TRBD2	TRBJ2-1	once	CASSGPGTSTEQFF	TGCGCCAGCAGCGGGCCCGGGACTAGCACCGAGCAGTTCTTC
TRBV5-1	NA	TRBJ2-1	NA	CASSLGPGERYNEQFF	TGCGCCAGCAGCTTAGGCCCAGGGGAAAGGTACAATGAGCAGTTCTTC
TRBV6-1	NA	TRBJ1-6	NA	CASSDPEGYSPLHF	TGTGCCAGCAGTGACCCGGAAGGATATTCACCCCTCCACTTT
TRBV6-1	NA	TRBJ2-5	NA	CASRGRGKETQYF	TGTGCCAGCAGAGGGCGAGGGAAGGAGACCCAGTACTTC
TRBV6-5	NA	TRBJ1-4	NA	CASSRGDEKLFF	TGTGCCAGCAGCCGAGGAGATGAAAAACTGTTTTTT
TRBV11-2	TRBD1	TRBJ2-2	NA	CASSTPGQGRTGELFF	TGTGCCAGCAGCACACCGGGACAGGGGAGGACCGGGGAGCTGTTTTTT
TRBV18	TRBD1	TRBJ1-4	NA	CASSLRGRATNEKLFF	TGTGCCAGCTCATTGAGGGGGCGTGCAACTAATGAAAAACTGTTTTTT
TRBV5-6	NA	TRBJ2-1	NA	CASSFAASFYNEQFF	TGTGCCAGCAGCTTTGCGGCATCTTTTTACAATGAGCAGTTCTTC
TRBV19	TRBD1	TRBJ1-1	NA	CASSMGQINTEAFF	TGTGCCAGTAGTATGGGACAGATAAACACTGAAGCTTTCTTT
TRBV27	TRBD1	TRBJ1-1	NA	CASSKIPGTGGRVF	TGTGCCAGCAGTAAGATTCCCGGGACAGGGGGTCGAGTTTTT
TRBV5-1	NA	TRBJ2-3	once	CASSLEGGKGTDTQYF	TGCGCCAGCAGCTTGGAAGGGGGGAAGGGCACAGATACGCAGTATTTT
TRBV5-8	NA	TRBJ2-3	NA	CASSLWVDTDTQYF	TGTGCCAGCAGCTTGTGGGTAGACACAGATACGCAGTATTTT
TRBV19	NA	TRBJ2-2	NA	CASIPGGMNTGELFF	TGTGCCAGTATTCCCGGCGGGATGAACACCGGGGAGCTGTTTTTT
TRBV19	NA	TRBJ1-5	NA	CASSIGGRGSNQPQHF	TGTGCCAGTAGTATAGGGGGGCGAGGGAGCAATCAGCCCCAGCATTTT
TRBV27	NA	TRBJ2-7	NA	CASSLFGPSYEQYF	TGTGCCAGCAGTTTATTTGGTCCTTCCTACGAGCAGTACTTC
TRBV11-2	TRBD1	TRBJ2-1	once	CASSSLRTGRIGEQFF	TGTGCCAGCAGCTCCTTACGGACAGGGAGAATAGGGGAGCAGTTCTTC
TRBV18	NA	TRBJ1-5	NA	CASSPPTGGGQPQHF	TGTGCCAGCTCACCACCGACGGGGGGAGGTCAGCCCCAGCATTTT
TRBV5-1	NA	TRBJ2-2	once	CASSLVTGSTGELFF	TGCGCCAGCAGCTTAGTAACAGGGAGCACCGGGGAGCTGTTTTTT
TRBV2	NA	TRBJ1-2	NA	CASSETVVNYGYTF	TGTGCCAGCAGTGAGACGGTAGTTAACTATGGCTACACCTTC
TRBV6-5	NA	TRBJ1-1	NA	CASSYLESTEAFF	TGTGCCAGCAGTTACTTAGAGTCCACTGAAGCTTTCTTT
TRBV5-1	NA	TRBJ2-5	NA	CASSWGETQYF	TGCGCCAGCAGCTGGGGGGAGACCCAGTACTTC
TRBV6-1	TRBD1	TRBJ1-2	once	CASSEKRGLGYTF	TGTGCCAGCAGTGAAAAGAGGGGGCTTGGCTACACCTTC
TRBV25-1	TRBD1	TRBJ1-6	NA	CASSDPGQGLPPLHF	TGTGCCAGCAGTGATCCGGGACAGGGATTGCCACCCCTCCACTTT
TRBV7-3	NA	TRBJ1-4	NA	CASSPSGRANEKLFF	TGTGCCAGCAGCCCGTCGGGCAGGGCTAATGAAAAACTGTTTTTT
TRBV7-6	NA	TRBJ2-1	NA	CASSLVYRYTPNEQFF	TGTGCCAGCAGCTTAGTGTACAGATATACTCCCAATGAGCAGTTCTTC
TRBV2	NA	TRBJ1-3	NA	CASSVVISGNTIYF	TGTGCCAGCAGTGTAGTTATCTCTGGAAACACCATATATTTT
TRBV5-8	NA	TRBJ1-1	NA	CASSLGGSGDTEAFF	TGTGCCAGCAGCTTGGGGGGGAGTGGAGACACTGAAGCTTTCTTT
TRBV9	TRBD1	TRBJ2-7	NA	CASSPQTGNYEQYF	TGTGCCAGCAGCCCCCAGACAGGGAACTACGAGCAGTACTTC
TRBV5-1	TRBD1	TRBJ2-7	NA	CASSPQGGEVQYF	TGCGCCAGCAGCCCACAGGGGGGTGAAGTGCAGTACTTC
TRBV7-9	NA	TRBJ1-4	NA	CASSSLKLVHNEKLFF	TGTGCCAGCAGCTCACTGAAATTGGTCCATAATGAAAAACTGTTTTTT
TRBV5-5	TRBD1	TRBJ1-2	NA	CASSRDRDGYTF	TGTGCCAGCAGCCGGGACAGGGATGGCTACACCTTC
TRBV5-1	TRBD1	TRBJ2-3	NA	CASSGSGTGTSTDTQYF	TGCGCCAGCAGCGGATCCGGGACAGGGACGAGCACAGATACGCAGTATTTT
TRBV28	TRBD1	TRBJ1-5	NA	CASSPDRGDQPQHF	TGTGCCAGCAGTCCAGACAGGGGGGATCAGCCCCAGCATTTT
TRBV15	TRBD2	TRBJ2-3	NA	CATSSRVAGGTQYF	TGTGCCACCAGCAGCAGAGTGGCGGGGGGCACGCAGTATTTT
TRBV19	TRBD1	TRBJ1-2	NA	CASSVTSGTGHYGYTF	TGTGCCAGTAGTGTAACTTCCGGGACAGGGCACTATGGCTACACCTTC
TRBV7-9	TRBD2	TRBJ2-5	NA	CASSFGTSGKGETQYF	TGTGCCAGCAGCTTCGGCACTAGCGGGAAAGGGGAGACCCAGTACTTC
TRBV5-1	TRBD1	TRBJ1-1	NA	CASSPRTGVSTEAFF	TGCGCCAGCAGCCCCAGGACAGGGGTGAGCACTGAAGCTTTCTTT
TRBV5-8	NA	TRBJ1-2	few	CASSFAGGDYGYTF	TGTGCCAGCAGCTTCGCCGGTGGAGACTATGGCTACACCTTC
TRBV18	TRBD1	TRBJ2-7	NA	CASSPGDRTYEQYF	TGTGCCAGCTCACCAGGGGACAGGACCTACGAGCAGTACTTC
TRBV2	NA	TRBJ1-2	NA	CASSGTASNYGYTF	TGTGCCAGCAGTGGGACAGCGTCTAACTATGGCTACACCTTC
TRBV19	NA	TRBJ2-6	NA	CASRLGGRIGSSGANVLTF	TGTGCCAGTAGGTTGGGGGGGCGCATCGGAAGCTCTGGGGCCAACGTCCTGACTTTC
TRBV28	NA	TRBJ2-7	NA	CASSSLSGRSGYEQYF	TGTGCCAGCAGTTCGCTTTCCGGGCGGTCAGGCTACGAGCAGTACTTC
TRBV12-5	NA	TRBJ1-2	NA	CASATGDNYGYTF	TGTGCTAGTGCCACTGGTGATAACTATGGCTACACCTTC
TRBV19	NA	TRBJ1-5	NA	CASSPDLGQPQHF	TGTGCCAGTAGTCCCGACTTGGGTCAGCCCCAGCATTTT
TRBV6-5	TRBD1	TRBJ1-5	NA	CASSRGARNQPQHF	TGTGCCAGCAGCAGGGGGGCTCGCAATCAGCCCCAGCATTTT
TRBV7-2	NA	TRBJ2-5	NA	CASSLVGRETQYF	TGTGCCAGCAGCTTAGTCGGAAGAGAGACCCAGTACTTC
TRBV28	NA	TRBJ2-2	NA	CASRQGGNTGELFF	TGTGCCAGCAGGCAGGGGGGGAACACCGGGGAGCTGTTTTTT
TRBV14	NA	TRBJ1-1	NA	CASSHGQIAEAFF	TGTGCCAGCAGCCACGGACAGATCGCTGAAGCTTTCTTT
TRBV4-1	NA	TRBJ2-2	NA	CASSRQTSTGELFF	TGCGCCAGCAGCCGCCAGACTAGCACCGGGGAGCTGTTTTTT
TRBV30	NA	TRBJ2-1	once	CAGNPRYNEQFF	TGTGCCGGCAACCCTAGATACAATGAGCAGTTCTTC
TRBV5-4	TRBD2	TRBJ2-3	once	CASSFRGGRDTQYF	TGTGCCAGCAGCTTCCGGGGGGGCCGCGATACGCAGTATTTT
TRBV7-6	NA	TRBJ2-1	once	CASSPQATTTYNEQFF	TGTGCCAGCAGCCCCCAGGCGACTACAACCTACAATGAGCAGTTCTTC